This TCR beta chain was profiled in a study of T cell responses to AZD1222 COVID-19 vaccine. Study-wide points: Most donors were white British, females outnumbered males, and clonal diversity was possibly underestimated.

Libraries were prepared by immunoSEQ multiplex PCR; TCRdb keeps only in-frame clonotypes and omits some of them. The sample includes roughly 160,000 clones, about 91% of them seen just once. The germline V gene has CDR1 LNHDA and CDR2 SQIVND (reference sequence). Trimming removed 11 bases at V and 3 bases at J, with 13 bases between. The CDR3 has 12 amino acids. About this clone: Its antigen is unknown.

Here the sequenced sample was peripheral blood, taken 28 days after the second AZD1222 dose. V gene TRBV19 combines with J gene TRBJ1-1; possible D gene TRBD1, 5 bases. The source of this sequence is an adult who received the AZD1222 COVID-19 vaccine. CDR3 in amino acids: CACGDPHTEAFF. The CDR3 region has the DNA TGTGCCTGCGGGGACCCACACACTGAAGCTTTCTTT.